The rows below give T cell receptor beta chains drawn from one sample of a study of cytomegalovirus exposure and HLA in healthy donors. Generated by immunoSEQ multiplex PCR, the TCRdb table keeps only in-frame clones and is missing some. Among 160,000 or so clones, 60% to 85% were seen once, and the ten largest hold roughly 2%. Input material: PBMCs. The origin of the receptors is a man aged 50-59 years in good health and CMV-seropositive. Each CDR3 is given with its conserved first and last residue. Fields, in order: clone size, D gene, J gene, V gene, CDR3 protein, CDR3 DNA. The D gene is left open where the match is weak. Only some rows state a clone size, as once, few, many or a class for expanded clones.

clone size: .
D gene: TRBD1
J gene: TRBJ1-2
V gene: TRBV7-2
CDR3 protein: CASTLLRGTGDGYTF
CDR3 DNA: TGTGCCAGCACCCTCTTGAGAGGGACAGGGGATGGCTACACCTTC

clone size: .
D gene: .
J gene: TRBJ1-2
V gene: TRBV6-1
CDR3 protein: CASSDTANYGYTF
CDR3 DNA: TGTGCCAGCAGTGATACTGCGAACTATGGCTACACCTTC

clone size: .
D gene: TRBD1
J gene: TRBJ1-6
V gene: TRBV28
CDR3 protein: CASSSGQGNTAPLHF
CDR3 DNA: TGTGCCAGCAGTTCGGGACAGGGGAACACGGCACCCCTCCACTTT

clone size: .
D gene: .
J gene: TRBJ2-1
V gene: TRBV5-6
CDR3 protein: CASSWIDARKFF
CDR3 DNA: TGTGCCAGCAGCTGGATCGACGCGCGGAAGTTCTTC

clone size: .
D gene: .
J gene: TRBJ2-5
V gene: TRBV6-5
CDR3 protein: CASSQQDPETQYF
CDR3 DNA: TGTGCCAGCAGTCAACAGGATCCGGAGACCCAGTACTTC

clone size: .
D gene: .
J gene: TRBJ1-1
V gene: TRBV5-4
CDR3 protein: CASSSVGRGLEEAFF
CDR3 DNA: TGTGCCAGCAGCTCCGTTGGGCGGGGTTTGGAGGAAGCTTTCTTT

clone size: .
D gene: TRBD2
J gene: TRBJ2-5
V gene: TRBV7-6
CDR3 protein: CASSLVLAGALRETQYF
CDR3 DNA: TGTGCCAGCAGCTTAGTGCTAGCGGGGGCCTTGCGAGAGACCCAGTACTTC

clone size: .
D gene: TRBD2
J gene: TRBJ2-1
V gene: TRBV5-4
CDR3 protein: CASSGTSGGARWYNEQFF
CDR3 DNA: TGTGCCAGCAGCGGGACTAGCGGGGGGGCTAGGTGGTACAATGAGCAGTTCTTC

clone size: .
D gene: TRBD1
J gene: TRBJ1-2
V gene: TRBV4-1
CDR3 protein: CASSQGQGYGYTF
CDR3 DNA: TGCGCCAGCAGCCAAGGACAGGGGTATGGCTACACCTTC

clone size: .
D gene: .
J gene: TRBJ2-3
V gene: TRBV15
CDR3 protein: CATSRAGMGSTDTQYF
CDR3 DNA: TGTGCCACCAGCAGGGCCGGGATGGGGTCCACAGATACGCAGTATTTT

clone size: .
D gene: .
J gene: TRBJ2-3
V gene: TRBV5-5
CDR3 protein: CASSLTGGSTDTQYF
CDR3 DNA: TGTGCCAGCAGCTTGACAGGCGGAAGCACAGATACGCAGTATTTT

clone size: .
D gene: TRBD1
J gene: TRBJ2-3
V gene: TRBV5-4
CDR3 protein: CASSPADRDADTQYF
CDR3 DNA: TGTGCCAGCAGCCCTGCTGACAGGGACGCAGATACGCAGTATTTT

clone size: .
D gene: .
J gene: TRBJ2-1
V gene: TRBV15
CDR3 protein: CATSSGDSLSYNEQFF
CDR3 DNA: TGTGCCACCAGCAGCGGTGACAGCCTTTCCTACAATGAGCAGTTCTTC

clone size: .
D gene: TRBD1
J gene: TRBJ2-6
V gene: TRBV7-2
CDR3 protein: CASSLADRVGANVLTF
CDR3 DNA: TGTGCCAGCAGCTTAGCAGACAGGGTCGGGGCCAACGTCCTGACTTTC

clone size: few
D gene: TRBD1
J gene: TRBJ2-7
V gene: TRBV29-1
CDR3 protein: CSVARGTGPSMSEQYF
CDR3 DNA: TGCAGCGTTGCAAGAGGGACAGGCCCCAGTATGAGCGAGCAGTACTTC

clone size: .
D gene: TRBD1
J gene: TRBJ1-6
V gene: TRBV4-2
CDR3 protein: CASSQDMGQPSSYNSPLHF
CDR3 DNA: TGTGCCAGCAGCCAAGATATGGGACAGCCGAGCTCCTATAATTCACCCCTCCACTTT